This TCR beta chain was sequenced in a study of blood T cell repertoires in COVID-19. Study background: Donors in the United States, Italy and Spain gave samples during acute or convalescent COVID-19.

Cohorts were based on clinical histories the participants reported. Method: immunoSEQ multiplex PCR; TCRdb's copy keeps in-frame clones and lacks some. The table lists around 170,000 clones, 60% to 80% of them singletons. The CDR3 spans 16 residues. Trimming pared 1 base from V and 1 base from J, leaving 13 bases between. CDR1 and CDR2 (germline): MGHDK, SYGVNS. This rearrangement joins TRBV25-1 to TRBJ2-5; D might be TRBD1 (5 bases). Sequences were obtained from PBMCs or T cells enriched from blood (not recorded which). The TCR originated in a man aged 55 to 70 who had been exposed to COVID-19. The CDR3 DNA is TGTGCCAGCAGTGAATCCGACGACAGTGCCCAAGAGACCCAGTACTTC. Translated, it gives CASSESDDSAQETQYF.